The 10 T cell receptor beta chains below were found in one sample sequenced in a study of blood T cell repertoires in COVID-19 (dated by TCRdb to 2019 to 2021). Libraries were prepared through the immunoSEQ multiplex PCR assay. This immuneACCESS table, as held by TCRdb, lists in-frame sequences with V and J called but not all clones. Of the missing ones, under half trace to an unresolved V gene in checked studies; the others have no known cause. The sample has 220,000 or so clones on record, around 91% of them singletons. About 3.3% of the sample belongs to the ten largest clones. The sequencing input was PBMCs or T cells enriched from blood (not recorded which). Every receptor here comes from a young woman in a cohort exposed to, infected with or recovered from COVID-19 (not recorded which).

This chain connects TRBV7-9 to TRBJ2-7; D is possibly TRBD1 (5 bases). Trimming left V 1 base short and J 5 bases short, with 9 bases between. This CDR3 is 13 amino acids long. Germline lookup yields CDR1 SEHNR and CDR2 FQNEAQ (reference sequence). CDR3 amino acids: CASSLGQWDEQYF. The CDR3 bases are TGTGCCAGCAGCTTAGGACAGTGGGACGAGCAGTACTTC.

V gene TRBV10-3 combines with J gene TRBJ2-2, with a weak D call TRBD1 (6 bases). This CDR3 comprises 16 residues. The ends were cut back, 6 bases at V and 1 base at J, with 15 bases in the middle. Per the germline V gene, CDR1 is ENHRY and CDR2 is SYGVKD. CDR3 DNA sequence: TGTGCCATCAGATCACAGGGTGCCGGGAACACCGGGGAGCTGTTTTTT. This codes for CAIRSQGAGNTGELFF.

This clone was seen a handful of times. This chain joins TRBV4-2 and TRBJ1-6; tentative D call: TRBD1 (6 bases). The CDR3 is made up of 18 amino acids. The ends were cut back, 0 bases at V and 1 base at J, with 13 bases in the middle. Germline CDR1 and CDR2: LGHNA and YNFKEQ. The CDR3 reads CASSQESTGRSYNSPLHF. The CDR3 DNA is TGTGCCAGCAGCCAAGAGTCGACAGGTCGTTCCTATAATTCACCCCTCCACTTT.

The chain couples TRBV19 to TRBJ2-7; 12 nucleotides align to TRBD2. This CDR3 has 15 amino acids. Per germline, CDR1 LNHDA and CDR2 SQIVND (reference sequence). The V gene end was trimmed by 4 bases and the J gene end by 4 bases; junction bases not matched to a gene: 5. CDR3 region: CASSTTSGGPYEQYF. The CDR3, as DNA: TGTGCCAGTAGTACCACTAGCGGGGGGCCTTACGAGCAGTACTTC.

This rearrangement joins TRBV4-1 to TRBJ2-2; 11 bases are a match to TRBD2. The CDR3 totals 18 residues. After removal of 1 base from V and 4 bases from J, the junction contained 8 bases not matched to a gene. Germline V CDR1 and CDR2: MGHRA, YSYEKL. In nucleotides, the CDR3 is TGCGCCAGCAGCCAAGGTAGCGGGGGGGTCCCGGTCACCGGGGAGCTGTTTTTT. It is translated as CASSQGSGGVPVTGELFF.

The chain joins TRBV13 to TRBJ1-2; D may be TRBD1 (6 bases). Per germline, CDR1 PRHDT and CDR2 FYEKMQ (reference sequence). This CDR3 comprises 13 residues. Trimming stripped 5 bases from V and 8 bases from J, with 15 bases between. In DNA form, the CDR3 reads TGTGCCAGCAGCCCCTCCACAGGGTCAGGCTACACCTTC. It yields the protein CASSPSTGSGYTF. The full variable domain, in which reference TRBV13 and TRBJ1-2 provide the parts outside the CDR3, is AAGVIQSPRHLIKEKRETATLKCYPIPRHDTVYWYQQGPGQDPQFLISFYEKMQSDKGSIPDRFSAQQFSDYHSELNMSSLELGDSALYFCASSPSTGSGYTFGSGTRLTVV.

V gene TRBV5-4 combines with J gene TRBJ1-2; 9 positions match TRBD1. V trimming: 0 bases; J trimming: 5 bases; junction bases outside the gene matches: 5. The CDR3 length is 15 residues. The germline V gene has CDR1 SGHNT and CDR2 YYREEE (reference sequence). CDR3 sequence reads: CASSLDGTGWYGYTF. The CDR3 DNA sequence: TGTGCCAGCAGCTTGGATGGGACAGGGTGGTATGGCTACACCTTC.

The chain is built from TRBV6-1 and TRBJ1-6; D not resolved. The CDR3 is 13 residues long. Between the trimmed V and J ends, which lost 2 bases and 10 bases, there was a span of 9 bases. Germline V gives CDR1 MNHNS, CDR2 SASEGT. CDR3 sequence reads: CASSESAESPLHF. The DNA of the CDR3 is TGTGCCAGCAGTGAATCTGCGGAGTCACCCCTCCACTTT.

The CDR3 reads CASSFRSTGELFF. CDR3 sequence (DNA): TGTGCCAGCAGTTTCAGGTCCACCGGGGAGCTGTTTTTT. J is TRBJ2-2 and V is TRBV27, with D unresolved. V gave up 3 bases and J gave up 4 bases, with 6 bases separating them. Germline V gene data show CDR1 as MNHEY and CDR2 as SMNVEV (reference sequence). The CDR3 length is 13 residues.

The chain carries TRBV19 and TRBJ1-6, with 8 bases lining up with TRBD1. This CDR3 has 15 residues. Germline V gene lookup returns CDR1 LNHDA and CDR2 SQIVND (reference sequence). V shed 2 bases, J shed 5 bases, and the junction held 2 bases outside the gene matches. The CDR3: CASSILTGDNSPLHF. The CDR3 nucleotides are TGTGCCAGTAGTATACTGACAGGGGATAATTCACCCCTCCACTTT.